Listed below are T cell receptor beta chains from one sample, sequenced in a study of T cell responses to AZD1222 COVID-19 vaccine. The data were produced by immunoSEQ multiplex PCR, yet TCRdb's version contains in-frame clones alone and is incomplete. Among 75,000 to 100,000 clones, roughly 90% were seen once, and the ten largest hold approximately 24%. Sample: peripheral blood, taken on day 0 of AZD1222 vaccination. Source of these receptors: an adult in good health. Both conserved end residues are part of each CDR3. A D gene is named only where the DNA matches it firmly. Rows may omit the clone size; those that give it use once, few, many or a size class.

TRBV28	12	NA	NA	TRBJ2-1	TGTGCCAGCAGTTTGATGGCGGCCGAGCAGTTCTTC	CASSLMAAEQFF
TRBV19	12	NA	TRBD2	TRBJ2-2	TGTGCCAGCCCCGGGGGGGCCGGGGAGCTGTTTTTT	CASPGGAGELFF
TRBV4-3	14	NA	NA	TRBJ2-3	TGCGCCAGCAGCCTCCGGGGGCACACAGATACGCAGTATTTT	CASSLRGHTDTQYF
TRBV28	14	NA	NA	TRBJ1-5	TGTGCCAGCAGTTCCCAGGGAGGTCGTCAGCCCCAGCATTTT	CASSSQGGRQPQHF
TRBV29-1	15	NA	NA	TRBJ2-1	TGCAGCGTCGCCCCTCCCACAGGGACCGACAATGAGCAGTTCTTC	CSVAPPTGTDNEQFF
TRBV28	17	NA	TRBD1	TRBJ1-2	TGTGCCAGCAGTTTATCCGGGACAGGGCTAGCTAACTATGGCTACACCTTC	CASSLSGTGLANYGYTF
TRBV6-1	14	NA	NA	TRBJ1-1	TGTGCCAGCAGTGAATCCACTTGGGACACTGAAGCTTTCTTT	CASSESTWDTEAFF
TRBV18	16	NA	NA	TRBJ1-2	TGTGCCAGCTCACCGGGACGGCTCTTGACTAACTATGGCTACACCTTC	CASSPGRLLTNYGYTF
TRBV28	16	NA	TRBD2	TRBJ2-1	TGTGCCAGCAGCTCAGATCAAGGCGGGAGCAACAATGAGCAGTTCTTC	CASSSDQGGSNNEQFF
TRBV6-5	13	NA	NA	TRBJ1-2	TGTGCCAGCAGTCCCCCAGGCTCCCATGGCTACACCTTC	CASSPPGSHGYTF
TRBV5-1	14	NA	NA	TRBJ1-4	TGCGCCAGCAGCATCCCGGCCACTAATGAAAAACTGTTTTTT	CASSIPATNEKLFF
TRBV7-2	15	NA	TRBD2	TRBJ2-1	TGTGCCAGCAGCTTTGACAGCGGGGGCGGCAATGAGCAGTTCTTC	CASSFDSGGGNEQFF
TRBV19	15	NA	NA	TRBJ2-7	TGTGCCAGTAGTATAGTAAGGGCTCAGTTCCACGAGCAGTACTTC	CASSIVRAQFHEQYF
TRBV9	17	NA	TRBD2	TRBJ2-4	TGTGCCAGCAGCTCTTCCTCTGGCGGGAGGGCAAAAAACATTCAGTACTTC	CASSSSSGGRAKNIQYF
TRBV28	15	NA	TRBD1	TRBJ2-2	TGTGCCAGCAGTCTACAGGGGCCGCACACCGGGGAGCTGTTTTTT	CASSLQGPHTGELFF
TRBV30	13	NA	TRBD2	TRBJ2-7	TGTGCCTGGCGGACTAGCGGGATGGGCGAGCAGTACTTC	CAWRTSGMGEQYF
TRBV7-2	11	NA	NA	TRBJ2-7	TGTGCCAGCAGCATGAGGACGCAACAAGACTTC	CASSMRTQQDF
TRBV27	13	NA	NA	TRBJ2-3	TGTGCCAGCAGCAGGGGGAGGCCAGATACGCAGTATTTT	CASSRGRPDTQYF
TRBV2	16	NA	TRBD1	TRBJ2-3	TGTGCCAGCAGTGAAGCGAAGACAGGGGGGAGAGATACGCAGTATTTT	CASSEAKTGGRDTQYF
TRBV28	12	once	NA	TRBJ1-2	TGTGCCAGCGGGAAGGACAACTATGGCTACACCTTC	CASGKDNYGYTF
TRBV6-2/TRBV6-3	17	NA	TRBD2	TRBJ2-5	TGTGCCAGCAGTTACTATCCCCGGGCTAGCGGGAGAGAGACCCAGTACTTC	CASSYYPRASGRETQYF
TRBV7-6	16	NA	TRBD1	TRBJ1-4	TGTGCCAGCAGCTTGGGACAGGGTGTAACTAATGAAAAACTGTTTTTT	CASSLGQGVTNEKLFF
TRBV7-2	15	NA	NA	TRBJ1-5	TGTGCCAGCAGCTTAGGGGGAGGGATGGTTCAGCCCCAGCATTTT	CASSLGGGMVQPQHF
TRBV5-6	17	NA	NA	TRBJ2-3	TGTGCCAGCAGCTTGATGCGGCGATCAGGGGCCACAGATACGCAGTATTTT	CASSLMRRSGATDTQYF
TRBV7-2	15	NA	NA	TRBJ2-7	TGTGCCAGCAGCTTACGGCAGCAGGGACTCCACGAGCAGTACTTC	CASSLRQQGLHEQYF
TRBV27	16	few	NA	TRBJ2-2	TGTGCCAGCAGTTTAAAGGGGCTAGTAAGGGCCGGGGAGCTGTTTTTT	CASSLKGLVRAGELFF
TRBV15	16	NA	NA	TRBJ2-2	TGTGCCACCAGCCCTCCCTGGCGTGCGAACACCGGGGAGCTGTTTTTT	CATSPPWRANTGELFF
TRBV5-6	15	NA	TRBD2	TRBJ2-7	TGTGCCAGCAGCTTGTGGGCTAGCGGGAGCTACGAGCAGTACTTC	CASSLWASGSYEQYF
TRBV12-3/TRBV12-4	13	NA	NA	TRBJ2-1	TGTGCCAGCAGTTCGGATATAGGTAGTGAGCAGTTCTTC	CASSSDIGSEQFF
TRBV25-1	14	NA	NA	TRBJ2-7	TGTGCCAGCAGTGAGCAGACAGCCTCCTACGAGCAGTACTTC	CASSEQTASYEQYF
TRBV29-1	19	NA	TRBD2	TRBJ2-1	TGCAGCGTTGCCGGGACTAGCGGCCCCTCAGACGGCTCCTACAATGAGCAGTTCTTC	CSVAGTSGPSDGSYNEQFF
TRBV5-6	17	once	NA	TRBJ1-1	TGTGCCAGCAGCTTTGAGGGCGGCGGGGGTGGAGGAACTGAAGCTTTCTTT	CASSFEGGGGGGTEAFF
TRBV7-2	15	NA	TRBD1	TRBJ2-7	TGTGCCAGCAGCCTAGTTCTCGGGACAGCCGGCGAGCAGTACTTC	CASSLVLGTAGEQYF
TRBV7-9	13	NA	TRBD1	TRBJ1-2	TGTGCCAGCAGCTCTTCGGGACAGGCGGGCGGGACCTTC	CASSSSGQAGGTF
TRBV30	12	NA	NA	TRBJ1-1	TGTGCCTGGAGACAGATGAACACTGAAGCTTTCTTT	CAWRQMNTEAFF
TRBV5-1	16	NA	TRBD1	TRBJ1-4	TGCGCCAGCAGCGTCGGGACAGGGGGACCTAATGAAAAACTGTTTTTT	CASSVGTGGPNEKLFF
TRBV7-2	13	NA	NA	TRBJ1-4	TGTGCCAGCAGCCCGGGTGTCTCAGAAAAACTGTTTTTT	CASSPGVSEKLFF
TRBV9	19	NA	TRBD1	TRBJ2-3	TGTGCCAGCAGCGTCGGTCCCGGGACAGGGGGCGGTAGCACAGATACGCAGTATTTT	CASSVGPGTGGGSTDTQYF
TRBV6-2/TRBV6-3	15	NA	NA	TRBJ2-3	TGTGCCAGCAGTTACTCGGGCGTTCTAGCAGATACGCAGTATTTT	CASSYSGVLADTQYF
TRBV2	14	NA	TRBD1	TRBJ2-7	TGTGCCAGCACTACCGGACAGGGCCGAGACGAGCAGTACTTC	CASTTGQGRDEQYF
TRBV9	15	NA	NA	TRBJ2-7	TGTGCCAGCAGCGTAGGCTCAGGCTTTACCTACGAGCAGTACTTC	CASSVGSGFTYEQYF
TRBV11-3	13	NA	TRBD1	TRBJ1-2	TGTGCCAGCAGCTCGGACAGGGGGTATGGCTACACCTTC	CASSSDRGYGYTF
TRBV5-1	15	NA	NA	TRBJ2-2	TGCGCCACGGGGCAGGGAGCGGCGAACACCGGGGAGCTGTTTTTT	CATGQGAANTGELFF
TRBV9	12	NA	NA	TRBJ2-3	TGTGCCAGCAGCGTAGTGGGAGATACGCAGTATTTT	CASSVVGDTQYF
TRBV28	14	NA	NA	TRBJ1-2	TGTGCCAGCACATGGGCTGAGAGCCTCTATGGCTACACCTTC	CASTWAESLYGYTF
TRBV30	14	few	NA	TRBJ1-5	TGTGCCTGGAGATCCGGGGGCTGGGGGGAGCCCCAGCATTTT	CAWRSGGWGEPQHF
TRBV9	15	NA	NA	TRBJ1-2	TGTGCCAGCAGCGTAGAGGTCGCCGGGGTCTATGGCTACACCTTC	CASSVEVAGVYGYTF
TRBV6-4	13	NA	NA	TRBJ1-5	TGTGCCAGCAGCCGGGACATCGGGCAGCCCCAGCATTTT	CASSRDIGQPQHF
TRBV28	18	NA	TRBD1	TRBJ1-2	TGTGCCAGCAGCGGGAAGAGCCGGGACAGTCGGACTAACTATGGCTACACCTTC	CASSGKSRDSRTNYGYTF
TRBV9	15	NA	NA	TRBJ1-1	TGTGCCAGCAGCGTAGAAAGGGGATTCAACACTGAAGCTTTCTTT	CASSVERGFNTEAFF
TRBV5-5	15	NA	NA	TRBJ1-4	TGTGCCAGCAGCGGGATCACAGGGTTGCGAGAAAAACTGTTTTTT	CASSGITGLREKLFF
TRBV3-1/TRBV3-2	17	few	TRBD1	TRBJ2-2	TGTGCCAGCAGCCTCAAAGAGGACAGGCCGAACACCGGGGAGCTGTTTTTT	CASSLKEDRPNTGELFF
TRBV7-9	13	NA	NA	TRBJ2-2	TGTGCCAGCAGCTTATCCCTGCCCGGGGAGCTGTTTTTT	CASSLSLPGELFF
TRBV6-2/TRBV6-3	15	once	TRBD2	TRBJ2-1	TGTGCCAGCATCCCAACACTAGCGGGGTCTAATGCGCAGTTCTTC	CASIPTLAGSNAQFF
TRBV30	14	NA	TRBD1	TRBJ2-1	TGTGCCTGGAGTGGGGACAGGGGATACAATGAGCAGTTCTTC	CAWSGDRGYNEQFF
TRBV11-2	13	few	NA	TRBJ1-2	TGTGCCAGCAGTCCCCCAGGGTCCTATGGCTACACCTTC	CASSPPGSYGYTF
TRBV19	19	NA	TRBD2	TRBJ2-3	TGTGCCAGTAGTATAACCCCGGGACTAGCGGGAAGCGAGAAAGATACGCAGTATTTT	CASSITPGLAGSEKDTQYF
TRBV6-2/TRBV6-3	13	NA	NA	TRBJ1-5	TGTGCCAGCAGTTACCAGGGCAATCAGCCCCAGCATTTT	CASSYQGNQPQHF